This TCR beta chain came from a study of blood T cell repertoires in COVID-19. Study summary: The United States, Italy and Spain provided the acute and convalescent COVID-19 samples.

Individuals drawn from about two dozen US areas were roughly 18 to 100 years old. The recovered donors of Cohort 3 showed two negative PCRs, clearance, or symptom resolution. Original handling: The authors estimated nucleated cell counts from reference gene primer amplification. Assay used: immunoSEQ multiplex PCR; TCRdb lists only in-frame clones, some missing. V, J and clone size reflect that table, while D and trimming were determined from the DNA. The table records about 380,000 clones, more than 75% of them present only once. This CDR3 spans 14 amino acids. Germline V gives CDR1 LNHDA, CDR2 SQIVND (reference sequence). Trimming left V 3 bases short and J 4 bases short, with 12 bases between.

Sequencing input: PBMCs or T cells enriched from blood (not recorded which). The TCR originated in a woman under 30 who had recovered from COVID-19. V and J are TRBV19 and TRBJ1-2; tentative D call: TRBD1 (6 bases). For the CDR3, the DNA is TGTGCCAGTAGTATCCACAGGGATCCCTATGGCTACACCTTC. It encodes CASSIHRDPYGYTF. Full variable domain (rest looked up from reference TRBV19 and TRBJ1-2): DGGITQSPKYLFRKEGQNVTLSCEQNLNHDAMYWYRQDPGQGLRLIYYSQIVNDFQKGDIAEGYSVSREKKESFPLTVTSAQKNPTAFYLCASSIHRDPYGYTFGSGTRLTVV.